The rows below give T cell receptor beta chains drawn from one sample of a study of shared clonotypes between healthy human individuals. Generated by immunoSEQ multiplex PCR, the TCRdb table keeps only in-frame clones and is missing some. This table holds millions of clones, roughly 91% found once. Specimen: naive CD8+ T cells from PBMCs. The receptor source for this set is a man between 18 and 29 years old in good health. Some clones in this sample may be carry-over from other donors' samples. Each CDR3 is given with its conserved first and last residue. A D gene is named only where the DNA matches it firmly. Only part of the rows carry a size: once, few, many, or a class if the clone is expanded.

abundance	j_gene	d_gene	v_gene	CDR3aa	CDR3nt
.	TRBJ2-1	.	TRBV7-3	CASSLKSARESSYNEQFF	TGTGCCAGCAGCTTAAAATCGGCCCGGGAAAGCTCCTACAATGAGCAGTTCTTC
once	TRBJ2-7	TRBD1	TRBV7-9	CASSSRDSHEQYF	TGTGCCAGCAGCTCCCGGGACAGCCACGAGCAGTACTTC
.	TRBJ1-2	.	TRBV7-3	CASSFGERNAYGYTF	TGTGCCAGCAGCTTCGGGGAGCGAAATGCCTATGGCTACACCTTC
once	TRBJ1-2	.	TRBV6-5	CASSVVGYANYGYTF	TGTGCCAGCAGTGTAGTGGGGTACGCTAACTATGGCTACACCTTC
.	TRBJ2-1	TRBD2	TRBV11-2	CASSLSSGDYNEQFF	TGTGCCAGCAGCTTGTCTAGCGGGGATTACAATGAGCAGTTCTTC
.	TRBJ2-2	.	TRBV10-3	CAISELGLAPSNTGELFF	TGTGCCATCAGTGAGTTGGGGCTAGCGCCCTCGAACACCGGGGAGCTGTTTTTT
.	TRBJ2-3	.	TRBV5-1	CASSLPGTYSTDTQYF	TGCGCCAGCAGCCTTCCCGGGACATACAGCACAGATACGCAGTATTTT
.	TRBJ2-7	.	TRBV6-1	CASTPPGMPPYEQYF	TGTGCCAGCACCCCCCCCGGGATGCCCCCCTACGAGCAGTACTTC
.	TRBJ2-6	.	TRBV19	CASSVQGRGANVLTF	TGTGCCAGTAGTGTCCAGGGCCGTGGGGCCAACGTCCTGACTTTC
.	TRBJ1-2	.	TRBV4-3	CASSLSGGLDGYTF	TGCGCCAGCAGCCTCTCCGGGGGGCTGGATGGCTACACCTTC
.	TRBJ2-6	.	TRBV27	CASSPVQAPRVLTF	TGTGCCAGCTCACCTGTACAGGCGCCTCGCGTCCTGACTTTC
.	TRBJ2-7	.	TRBV7-6	CASSKGGLEQYF	TGTGCCAGCAGCAAGGGGGGCCTCGAGCAGTACTTC
.	TRBJ2-7	TRBD1	TRBV19	CASSTRTGGGYEQYF	TGTGCCAGTAGTACCCGGACAGGGGGAGGCTACGAGCAGTACTTC
.	TRBJ2-6	.	TRBV9	CASRPGSGANVLTF	TGTGCCAGCAGGCCTGGCTCTGGGGCCAACGTCCTGACTTTC